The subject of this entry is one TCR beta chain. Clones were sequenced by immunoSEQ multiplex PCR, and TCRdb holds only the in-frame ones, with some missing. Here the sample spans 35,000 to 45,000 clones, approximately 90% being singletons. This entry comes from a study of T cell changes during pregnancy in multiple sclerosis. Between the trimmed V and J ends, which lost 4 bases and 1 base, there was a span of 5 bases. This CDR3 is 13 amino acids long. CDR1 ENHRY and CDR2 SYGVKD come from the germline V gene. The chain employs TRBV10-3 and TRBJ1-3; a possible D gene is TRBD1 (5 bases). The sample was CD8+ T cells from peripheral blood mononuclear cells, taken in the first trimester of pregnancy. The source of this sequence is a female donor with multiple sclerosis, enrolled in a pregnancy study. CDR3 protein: CAISAGSGNTIYF. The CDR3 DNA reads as TGTGCCATCAGTGCAGGGTCTGGAAACACCATATATTTT.